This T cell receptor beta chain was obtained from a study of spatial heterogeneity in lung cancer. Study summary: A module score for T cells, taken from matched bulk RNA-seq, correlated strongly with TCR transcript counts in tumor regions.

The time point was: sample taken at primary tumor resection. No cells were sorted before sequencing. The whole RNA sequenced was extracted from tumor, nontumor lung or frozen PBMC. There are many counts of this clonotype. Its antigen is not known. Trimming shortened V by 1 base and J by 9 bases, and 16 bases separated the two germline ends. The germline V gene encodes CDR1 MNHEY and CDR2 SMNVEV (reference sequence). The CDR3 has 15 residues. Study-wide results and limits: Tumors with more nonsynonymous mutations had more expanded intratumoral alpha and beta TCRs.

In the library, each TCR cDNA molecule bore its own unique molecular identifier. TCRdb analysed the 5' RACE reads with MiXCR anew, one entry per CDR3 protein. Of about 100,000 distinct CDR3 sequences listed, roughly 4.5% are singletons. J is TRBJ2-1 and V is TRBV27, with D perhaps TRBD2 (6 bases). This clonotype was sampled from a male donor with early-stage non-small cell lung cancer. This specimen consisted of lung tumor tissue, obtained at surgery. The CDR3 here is CASSLLAGSEAEQFF. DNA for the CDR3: TGTGCCAGCAGTTTATTGGCGGGATCAGAAGCTGAGCAGTTCTTC.